The entry below gives a single TCR beta chain sequence along with its context. The antigen remains unidentified. Constant-segment-primed 5'RACE gave TCR alpha and TCR beta cDNA libraries with sample barcodes and UMIs. TCRdb re-derived calls from the 5' RACE reads in MiXCR, one entry per CDR3 protein. The data hold approximately 350,000 distinct CDR3 sequences, with about an eighth observed a single time. This CDR3 region has 18 residues. Losses at the gene ends were 3 bases for V and 4 bases for J; bases not matched to a gene: 14. Per the germline V gene, CDR1 is SSHAT and CDR2 is FNYEAQ (reference sequence). This sample is drawn from a study of T-cell memory formation after mild COVID-19. Study-wide results and limits: Among contracting clones, CD4+ were mainly CM/EM and CD8+ enriched in EMRA. Clones contracting over day 15 to 85 were CD4/CD8 balanced, with later expanders leaning CD4+. Some SARS-CoV-2-responding clones were already detected in memory before infection.

The chain has TRBV7-7 and TRBJ2-5, with TRBD1 matching over 10 bases. The source of this sequence is a man between 18 and 35 years old who had mild COVID-19 (a few samples of this study predate the infection). Cell type and time point are not known. Material: PBMCs or a T cell subset sorted from them (not recorded which). The CDR3 DNA is TGTGCCAGCAGCTTGTTCGCCCCCGGGACAGGGGATGGAGAGACCCAGTACTTC. Its protein is CASSLFAPGTGDGETQYF. Full variable domain (outside the CDR3, taken from reference TRBV7-7 and TRBJ2-5): GAGVSQSPRYKVTKRGQDVTLRCDPISSHATLYWYQQALGQGPEFLTYFNYEAQPDKSGLPSDRFSAERPEGSISTLTIQRTEQRDSAMYRCASSLFAPGTGDGETQYFGPGTRLLVL.